A selection of T cell receptor beta chains follows, all from one sample in a study of blood T cell repertoires in COVID-19. The assay was immunoSEQ multiplex PCR, and TCRdb's table has in-frame clones only and misses some. The sample includes 150,000 to 200,000 clones, 87% of them seen just once. Sequencing input: peripheral blood. These receptors all come from an older woman who had recovered from COVID-19. The CDR3 runs from the conserved cysteine through the conserved F or W. D genes are given only for firm matches. The listing skips clone size in some rows; elsewhere it reads once, few, many or a size class.

D gene: .
J gene: TRBJ1-2
V gene: TRBV5-5
clone size: .
CDR3 protein: CASSSQGYDYGYTF
CDR3 DNA: TGTGCCAGCAGCTCACAGGGTTACGACTATGGCTACACCTTC

D gene: .
J gene: TRBJ2-2
V gene: TRBV9
clone size: .
CDR3 protein: CASSVDFTGELFF
CDR3 DNA: TGTGCCAGCAGCGTAGACTTCACCGGGGAGCTGTTTTTT

D gene: TRBD2
J gene: TRBJ2-1
V gene: TRBV9
clone size: .
CDR3 protein: CASSVVPSGGANNEQFF
CDR3 DNA: TGTGCCAGCAGCGTAGTACCTAGCGGGGGGGCCAATAATGAGCAGTTCTTC

D gene: TRBD2
J gene: TRBJ2-7
V gene: TRBV28
clone size: .
CDR3 protein: CASGTSGASSSYEQYF
CDR3 DNA: TGTGCCTCCGGGACTAGCGGGGCCTCAAGCTCCTACGAGCAGTACTTC

D gene: .
J gene: TRBJ1-6
V gene: TRBV28
clone size: .
CDR3 protein: CAGLVHFYNSPLHF
CDR3 DNA: TGTGCCGGCCTAGTGCACTTTTATAATTCACCCCTCCACTTT

D gene: .
J gene: TRBJ2-5
V gene: TRBV2
clone size: .
CDR3 protein: CASSAETGSETQYF
CDR3 DNA: TGTGCCAGCAGTGCCGAGACGGGAAGTGAGACCCAGTACTTC

D gene: .
J gene: TRBJ1-2
V gene: TRBV5-6
clone size: .
CDR3 protein: CASSFIEVGYGYTF
CDR3 DNA: TGTGCCAGCAGCTTTATCGAGGTGGGCTATGGCTACACCTTC

D gene: TRBD1
J gene: TRBJ2-1
V gene: TRBV6-6
clone size: .
CDR3 protein: CASSWDRGGGEQFF
CDR3 DNA: TGTGCCAGCAGCTGGGACAGGGGTGGTGGTGAGCAGTTCTTC

D gene: TRBD1
J gene: TRBJ1-1
V gene: TRBV10-2
clone size: .
CDR3 protein: CASSYDRVSRAFF
CDR3 DNA: TGCGCCAGCAGTTATGACAGGGTTTCGAGGGCTTTCTTT

D gene: .
J gene: TRBJ1-3
V gene: TRBV2
clone size: .
CDR3 protein: CASSGQSFSGNTIYF
CDR3 DNA: TGTGCCAGCAGTGGCCAGTCCTTCTCTGGAAACACCATATATTTT

D gene: TRBD1
J gene: TRBJ1-5
V gene: TRBV28
clone size: .
CDR3 protein: CASRNGAGGTNQPQHF
CDR3 DNA: TGTGCCAGCAGGAATGGGGCAGGGGGGACCAATCAGCCCCAGCATTTT

D gene: .
J gene: TRBJ2-1
V gene: TRBV5-4
clone size: few
CDR3 protein: CASSDQTARRGFF
CDR3 DNA: TGTGCCAGCAGCGATCAAACGGCGCGGAGGGGGTTCTTC

D gene: TRBD1
J gene: TRBJ2-7
V gene: TRBV10-3
clone size: .
CDR3 protein: CAISGETGLMDEQYF
CDR3 DNA: TGTGCCATCAGTGGGGAGACAGGGTTAATGGACGAGCAGTACTTC

D gene: TRBD2
J gene: TRBJ2-7
V gene: TRBV9
clone size: .
CDR3 protein: CASSVGGGANEQYF
CDR3 DNA: TGTGCCAGCAGCGTAGGCGGGGGGGCCAACGAGCAGTACTTC

D gene: TRBD2
J gene: TRBJ2-3
V gene: TRBV9
clone size: .
CDR3 protein: CASSVTQLAGTDTQYF
CDR3 DNA: TGTGCCAGCAGCGTAACACAACTAGCGGGGACAGATACGCAGTATTTT

D gene: TRBD1
J gene: TRBJ1-5
V gene: TRBV6-1
clone size: .
CDR3 protein: CASSEEGTGFYSNQPQHF
CDR3 DNA: TGTGCCAGCAGTGAAGAGGGGACAGGGTTTTATAGCAATCAGCCCCAGCATTTT

D gene: TRBD2
J gene: TRBJ2-7
V gene: TRBV3-1/TRBV3-2
clone size: .
CDR3 protein: CASSPAGLAGSEQYF
CDR3 DNA: TGTGCCAGCAGCCCCGCGGGACTAGCGGGATCCGAGCAGTACTTC

D gene: TRBD1
J gene: TRBJ1-3
V gene: TRBV29-1
clone size: few
CDR3 protein: CSVVDRGDTIYF
CDR3 DNA: TGCAGCGTTGTGGACAGGGGGGACACCATATATTTT

D gene: .
J gene: TRBJ1-6
V gene: TRBV18
clone size: once
CDR3 protein: CASSPQDSHNSPLHF
CDR3 DNA: TGTGCCAGCTCACCACAGGACAGCCATAATTCACCCCTCCACTTT

D gene: .
J gene: TRBJ2-5
V gene: TRBV3-1/TRBV3-2
clone size: .
CDR3 protein: CASSQLQGNPQETQYF
CDR3 DNA: TGTGCCAGCAGCCAACTTCAGGGTAACCCGCAAGAGACCCAGTACTTC

D gene: TRBD1
J gene: TRBJ2-5
V gene: TRBV5-1
clone size: .
CDR3 protein: CASSFQGARETQYF
CDR3 DNA: TGCGCCAGCAGCTTCCAGGGGGCACGAGAGACCCAGTACTTC

D gene: .
J gene: TRBJ1-6
V gene: TRBV28
clone size: few
CDR3 protein: CASSLHSNNSPLHF
CDR3 DNA: TGTGCCAGCAGTTTACACTCCAATAATTCACCCCTCCACTTT

D gene: .
J gene: TRBJ2-4
V gene: TRBV19
clone size: few
CDR3 protein: CASAEQGKLAKNIQYF
CDR3 DNA: TGTGCCAGTGCCGAACAGGGCAAACTAGCCAAAAACATTCAGTACTTC

D gene: TRBD1
J gene: TRBJ1-2
V gene: TRBV28
clone size: .
CDR3 protein: CASSSTETGYGYTF
CDR3 DNA: TGTGCCAGCAGTTCGACGGAGACAGGGTATGGCTACACCTTC

D gene: TRBD1
J gene: TRBJ2-5
V gene: TRBV11-3
clone size: .
CDR3 protein: CASSDRAGETQYF
CDR3 DNA: TGTGCCAGCTCGGACAGGGCTGGGGAGACCCAGTACTTC

D gene: TRBD1
J gene: TRBJ2-1
V gene: TRBV20-1
clone size: .
CDR3 protein: CSASRDRGHREQFF
CDR3 DNA: TGCAGTGCTAGTAGGGACAGGGGGCATCGGGAGCAGTTCTTC

D gene: TRBD1
J gene: TRBJ1-2
V gene: TRBV27
clone size: .
CDR3 protein: CASSLYWTGDNYGYTF
CDR3 DNA: TGTGCCAGCAGTTTATATTGGACAGGGGATAACTATGGCTACACCTTC